A single sample gave rise to the 18 T cell receptor beta chains below, sequenced in a study of siplizumab effects on memory and regulatory T cells. Sequencing was performed with immunoSEQ multiplex PCR; in TCRdb, only in-frame clones are kept and a portion is missing. The sample carries approximately 65,000 clones, 65% to 80% recorded once. The source material was memory CD4+ T cells sorted from blood. These receptors were obtained from a human donor in good health.

The V call is TRBV7-3, the J call TRBJ2-3; 7 bases line up with TRBD1. The CDR3 has 16 amino acids. V lost 3 bases, J lost 0 bases, and 6 bases stayed unmatched. The V gene's germline CDR1 is SGHTA and CDR2 FQGTGA. The CDR3 is CASSFTGQLSTDTQYF. CDR3 coding DNA: TGTGCCAGCAGCTTTACGGGACAGCTAAGCACAGATACGCAGTATTTT.

The CDR3 DNA is TGTGCCAGCAGCCCTACTAGCGGGGGTCCGTCCGAGCAGTACTTC. Its protein product is CASSPTSGGPSEQYF. The chain links TRBV7-2 to TRBJ2-7, with 11 bases that match TRBD2. V shed 5 bases and J 6 bases; nucleotides not matched to a gene: 9. The CDR3 consists of 15 residues. Per germline, CDR1 SGHTA and CDR2 FQGNSA.

The chain links TRBV27 to TRBJ1-2; no firm D call. This CDR3 comprises 11 residues. Germline V gene data show CDR1 as MNHEY and CDR2 as SMNVEV (reference sequence). V shed 5 bases and J shed 2 bases, with 3 bases lying between them. The CDR3 DNA sequence: TGTGCCAGCAGTGGGAACTATGGCTACACCTTC. Amino acid sequence: CASSGNYGYTF.

A single count supports this clone. The rearrangement joins TRBV6-5 to TRBJ2-7; D is ambiguous. V lost 5 bases and J lost 2, with 13 bases in between. CDR1 is MNHEY, CDR2 SVGAGI, per germline. The CDR3 totals 14 residues. CDR3 sequence reads: CASSTSDSAYEQYF. As DNA, the CDR3 is TGTGCCAGCAGTACGTCAGACTCAGCCTACGAGCAGTACTTC.

The chain joins TRBV15 to TRBJ2-6, with 9 bases identical to TRBD1. V shed 0 bases, J shed 4 bases, and the junction held 10 bases outside the gene matches. The CDR3 has 19 amino acids. Germline loops: CDR1 LNHNV, CDR2 YYDKDF (reference sequence). This CDR3 is CATSRDLGQGLGGANVLTF. In DNA form, the CDR3 reads TGTGCCACCAGCAGAGATTTGGGACAGGGCTTGGGCGGGGCCAACGTCCTGACTTTC.

This clone has only a few counts. The chain joins TRBV28 to TRBJ2-4, with D perhaps TRBD2 (6 bases). Germline CDR1 is MDHEN and CDR2 is SYDVKM. Trimming removed 3 bases at V and 2 bases at J, with 8 bases between. The CDR3 has 14 residues. The CDR3 sequence is CASSFGGTKNIQYF. CDR3 in DNA: TGTGCCAGCAGTTTCGGAGGGACCAAAAACATTCAGTACTTC.

The V gene is TRBV27, the J gene TRBJ1-5, with D possibly matching TRBD1 (5 bases). Germline CDR1 is MNHEY and CDR2 is SMNVEV (reference sequence). The CDR3 covers 13 residues. Deletions cut 8 bases from V and 7 bases from J, with 15 bases between. In DNA, the CDR3 is TGTGCCAGCGGTACGGGGGAGCGCCAGCCCCAGCATTTT. Residues: CASGTGERQPQHF.

The rearrangement links TRBV6-6 to TRBJ2-4; a possible D gene is TRBD1 (5 bases). The germline gives CDR1 MNHNY, CDR2 SVGAGI (reference sequence). The CDR3 totals 13 residues. The V end was cut by 5 bases, the J end by 12 bases, with 17 bases between. The CDR3 sequence is CASSPDTAAAQYF. Here the CDR3 DNA reads TGTGCCAGCAGTCCGGACACGGCCGCGGCTCAGTACTTC.

The V gene is TRBV28, the J gene TRBJ2-7; a weak D match, TRBD1 (6 bases). CDR1 and CDR2 from the germline V gene are MDHEN and SYDVKM. Trimming shortened V by 6 bases and J by 4 bases, and 19 bases separated the two germline ends. The CDR3 totals 15 residues. CDR3 DNA: TGTGCCAGCAGCGAAAATCACAGGGTGGAGTACGAGCAGTACTTC. Translating it yields CASSENHRVEYEQYF.

CDR3 bases: TGTGCCAGCAGCCAAGCCCGGGGCGCTGGCTACACCTTC. Translating it yields CASSQARGAGYTF. The chain uses TRBV14 and TRBJ1-2, with a tentative D call TRBD1 (5 bases). CDR1 is SGHDN and CDR2 is FVKESK in the germline V gene. The V end lost 1 base, the J end lost 7 bases, and 10 bases lay between the germline ends. This CDR3 has 13 amino acids.

J is TRBJ2-1 and V is TRBV5-1, with no clear D. Per the germline V gene, CDR1 is SGHRS and CDR2 is YFSETQ. Trimming removed 1 base from V and 0 bases from J, with 11 bases in between. This CDR3 region has 16 residues. CDR3 nucleotides: TGCGCCAGCAGCTTGATTGGAGATTACTCCTACAATGAGCAGTTCTTC. Protein product: CASSLIGDYSYNEQFF. Variable domain in full (rest from reference TRBV5-1 and TRBJ2-1): KAGVTQTPRYLIKTRGQQVTLSCSPISGHRSVSWYQQTPGQGLQFLFEYFSETQRNKGNFPGRFSGRQFSNSRSEMNVSTLELGDSALYLCASSLIGDYSYNEQFFGPGTRLTVL.

This chain joins TRBV2 and TRBJ2-5; 13 bases match TRBD2. Germline trimming cut 6 bases from V and 2 bases from J; bases unmatched to any gene: 3. This CDR3 has 15 amino acids. Per germline, CDR1 SNHLY and CDR2 FYNNEI. In DNA form, the CDR3 reads TGTGCCAGCAGGCAGGGACTAGCGGGACAAGAGACCCAGTACTTC. It is translated as CASRQGLAGQETQYF.

V and J are TRBV6-5 and TRBJ1-3; unclear D gene. The CDR3 extends over 14 amino acids. Trimming shortened V by 8 bases and J by 0 bases, and 11 bases separated the two germline ends. From germline, CDR1 is MNHEY and CDR2 SVGAGI. CDR3 residues: CASAPWDSGNTIYF. The CDR3 DNA reads as TGTGCCAGCGCGCCCTGGGACTCTGGAAACACCATATATTTT.

This clone has just one count. The chain links TRBV6-5 to TRBJ2-3; TRBD2 agrees at 8 bases. The germline V gene has CDR1 MNHEY and CDR2 SVGAGI. The CDR3 is made up of 15 amino acids. J gave up 2 bases and V 2 bases, and 3 bases lay outside the gene matches. The chain's CDR3 is CASSYRGGPTDTQYF. CDR3 nucleotides: TGTGCCAGCAGTTACCGCGGGGGGCCCACAGATACGCAGTATTTT.

There are a few counts of this clone. The J gene is TRBJ2-1, the V gene TRBV20-1, with D maybe TRBD2 (6 bases). V was pared by 0 bases and J by 10 bases, with 7 bases between. CDR3 length: 11 amino acids. Germline V gene data show CDR1 as DFQATT and CDR2 as SNEGSKA (reference sequence). This chain's CDR3 is CSARELAEQFF. CDR3 sequence (DNA): TGCAGTGCTAGAGAGCTAGCGGAGCAGTTCTTC.

The rearrangement uses TRBV14 and TRBJ1-2; TRBD1 matches at 11 bases. The CDR3 is 15 amino acids. V dropped 4 bases and J dropped 7; count of bases not matched to a gene: 8. Looked up from germline, CDR1 is SGHDN and CDR2 is FVKESK. The CDR3 loop reads CASSRGTGGASGYTF. CDR3 nucleotide sequence: TGTGCCAGCAGCCGCGGGACAGGGGGGGCAAGTGGCTACACCTTC. The full variable domain, rest sourced from reference TRBV14 and TRBJ1-2, is EAGVTQFPSHSVIEKGQTVTLRCDPISGHDNLYWYRRVMGKEIKFLLHFVKESKQDESGMPNNRFLAERTGGTYSTLKVQPAELEDSGVYFCASSRGTGGASGYTFGSGTRLTVV.

The chain carries TRBV6-5 and TRBJ2-1, with 8 bases aligning to TRBD2. There are 13 residues in the CDR3. Trimming at V came to 7 bases and at J to 7 bases, leaving 6 bases not matched to a gene. CDR1 and CDR2 (germline): MNHEY, SVGAGI. The CDR3 bases are TGTGCCAGCACCCCGGGGGGGGGTAATGAGCAGTTCTTC. It encodes CASTPGGGNEQFF.

This rearrangement joins TRBV30 to TRBJ2-5; TRBD1 matches 7 bases. V shed 4 bases, J shed 5 bases, and the junction held 13 bases outside the gene matches. From germline, CDR1 is GTSNPN and CDR2 SVGIG (reference sequence). This CDR3 is 15 amino acids long. The CDR3 sequence: CAWNGETGRVETQYF. The CDR3 nucleotides read TGTGCCTGGAACGGAGAGACAGGGCGGGTGGAGACCCAGTACTTC. Full variable domain (missing parts from reference TRBV30 and TRBJ2-5): SQTIHQWPATLVQPVGSPLSLECTVEGTSNPNLYWYRQAAGRGLQLLFYSVGIGQISSEVPQNLSASRPQDRQFILSSKKLLLSDSGFYLCAWNGETGRVETQYFGPGTRLLVL.